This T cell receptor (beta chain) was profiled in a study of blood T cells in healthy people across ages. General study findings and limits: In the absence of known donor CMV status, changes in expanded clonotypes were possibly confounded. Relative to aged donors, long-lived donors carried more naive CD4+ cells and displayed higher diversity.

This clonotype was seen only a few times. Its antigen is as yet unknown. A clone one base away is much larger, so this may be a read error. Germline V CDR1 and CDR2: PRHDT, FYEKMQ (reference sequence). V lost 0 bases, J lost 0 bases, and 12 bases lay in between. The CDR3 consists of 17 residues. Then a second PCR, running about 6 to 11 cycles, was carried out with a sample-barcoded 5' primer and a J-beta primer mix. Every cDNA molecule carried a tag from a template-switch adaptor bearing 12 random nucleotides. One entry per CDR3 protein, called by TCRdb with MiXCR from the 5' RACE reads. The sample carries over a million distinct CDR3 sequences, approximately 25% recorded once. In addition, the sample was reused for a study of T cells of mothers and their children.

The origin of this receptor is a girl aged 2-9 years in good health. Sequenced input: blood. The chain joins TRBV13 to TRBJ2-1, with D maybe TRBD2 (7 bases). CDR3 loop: CASSLGGGALSYNEQFF. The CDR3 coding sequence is TGTGCCAGCAGCTTAGGAGGGGGGGCCCTCTCCTACAATGAGCAGTTCTTC.